Following are 4 T cell receptor beta chains from one sample sequenced in a study of cytomegalovirus exposure and HLA in healthy donors. With 60 Vbeta and 13 Jbeta primers, the PCR was carried out. The protocol was immunoSEQ multiplex PCR, while the TCRdb copy is restricted to in-frame clones and leaves out a portion. This repertoire shows approximately 160,000 clones, less than 65% found once; its top ten account for 3%. Sequencing was done on a sample of PBMCs. These receptors were obtained from a woman in her thirties in good health and CMV-seropositive.

This chain connects TRBV2 to TRBJ2-5, with TRBD1 matching 7 bases. CDR1 SNHLY and CDR2 FYNNEI come from the germline V gene. The CDR3 sequence is 14 residues long. J gave up 7 bases and V 10 bases, and 15 bases lay outside the gene matches. Written as DNA, the CDR3 is TGTGCCACGAGACAGGGACCTCTACCGGGGACCCAGTACTTC. Protein product: CATRQGPLPGTQYF. The full variable domain, completed using reference TRBV2 and TRBJ2-5, is EPEVTQTPSHQVTQMGQEVILRCVPISNHLYFYWYRQILGQKVEFLVSFYNNEISEKSEIFDDQFSVERPDGSNFTLKIRSTKLEDSAMYFCATRQGPLPGTQYFGPGTRLLVL.

V gene TRBV28 combines with J gene TRBJ1-2; the match to TRBD1 covers 9 bases. Per the germline V gene, CDR1 is MDHEN and CDR2 is SYDVKM. Trimming at V came to 6 bases and at J to 6 bases, leaving 8 bases not matched to a gene. This CDR3 region has 14 residues. The CDR3 DNA follows: TGTGCCAGCAGGACGACAGGGGGGGGTAATGGCTACACCTTC. Translation gives CASRTTGGGNGYTF.

This clone was detected only a few times. This rearrangement joins TRBV2 to TRBJ1-2; TRBD1 aligns across 7 bases. CDR3 size: 13 residues. The ends lost 6 bases at V and 8 bases at J; junction bases unmatched: 9. Germline V gene lookup returns CDR1 SNHLY and CDR2 FYNNEI. The CDR3 loop is CASRMTQGSGYTF. CDR3 nucleotide sequence: TGTGCCAGCAGGATGACACAGGGGAGCGGCTACACCTTC.

This clone was detected once. The rearrangement joins TRBV5-1 to TRBJ1-1; D unresolved. Germline CDR1 is SGHRS and CDR2 is YFSETQ. This CDR3 has 13 residues. Deletions cut 4 bases from V and 6 bases from J, with 13 bases between. DNA for the CDR3: TGCGCCAGCAGCCCCACTGTCAGGTCTGAAGCTTTCTTT. It translates to CASSPTVRSEAFF.